This TCR beta chain is from a study of blood T cell repertoires in COVID-19. Across the whole study: PBMCs, B-cell-depleted T cells, or T cells provided the cDNA or gDNA that made up the material.

This CDR3 contains 14 residues. Trimming at V came to 7 bases and at J to 7 bases, leaving 9 bases not matched to a gene. Per germline, CDR1 SGHAT and CDR2 FQNNGV. In the original processing: Researchers report that nucleated cell counts were estimated from reference gene primer amplification. Assay: immunoSEQ multiplex PCR; the TCRdb copy retains only in-frame clones and omits some. V and J calls and clone size come straight from that table; D and trimming were deduced from the DNA. Among about 280,000 clones listed, roughly nine tenths were seen once. While infection was still active, Seattle patients were enrolled and then followed longitudinally.

Sequencing was performed on peripheral blood. V gene TRBV11-2 combines with J gene TRBJ1-4, with TRBD1 identical over 7 bases. The receptor's source is a woman in her twenties or thirties with COVID-19, enrolled during active disease. In nucleotides, the CDR3 is TGTGCCAGCAACAAAGACAGGGTGGGTGAAAAACTGTTTTTT. Translation gives CASNKDRVGEKLFF.